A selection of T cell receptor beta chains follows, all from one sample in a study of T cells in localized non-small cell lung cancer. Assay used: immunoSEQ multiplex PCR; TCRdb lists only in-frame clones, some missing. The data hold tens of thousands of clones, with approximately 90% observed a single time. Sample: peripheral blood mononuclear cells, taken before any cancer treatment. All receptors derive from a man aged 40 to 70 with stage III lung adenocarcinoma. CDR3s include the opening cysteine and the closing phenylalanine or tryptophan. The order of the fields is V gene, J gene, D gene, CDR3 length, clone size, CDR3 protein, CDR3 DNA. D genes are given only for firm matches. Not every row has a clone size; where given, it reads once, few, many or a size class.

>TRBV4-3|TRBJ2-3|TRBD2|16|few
CASSQDLAGGPDTQYF
TGCGCCAGCAGCCAAGATCTAGCGGGGGGGCCAGATACGCAGTATTTT
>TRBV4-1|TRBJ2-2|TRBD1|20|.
CASSQVTMGTGRIRVGELFF
TGCGCCAGCAGCCAAGTCACCATGGGGACAGGGAGAATTCGGGTCGGGGAGCTGTTTTTT
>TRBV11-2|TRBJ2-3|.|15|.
CASSFREPSTDTQYF
TGTGCCAGCAGCTTCAGGGAACCTAGCACAGATACGCAGTATTTT
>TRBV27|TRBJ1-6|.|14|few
CASALFGPNSPLHF
TGTGCCAGCGCGCTCTTTGGACCGAATTCACCCCTCCACTTT
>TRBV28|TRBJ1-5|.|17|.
CASSSHRTGYSNQPQHF
TGTGCCAGCAGTTCGCACCGGACGGGATATAGCAATCAGCCCCAGCATTTT
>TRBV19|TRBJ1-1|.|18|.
CASSIGRVGVASNTEAFF
TGTGCCAGTAGTATAGGGAGGGTAGGAGTGGCATCGAACACTGAAGCTTTCTTT
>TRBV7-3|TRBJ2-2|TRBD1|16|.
CASSFTGGPLSGELFF
TGTGCCAGCAGCTTTACAGGGGGGCCCCTGTCCGGGGAGCTGTTTTTT
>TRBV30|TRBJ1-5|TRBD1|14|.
CAWSAGTEYQPQHF
TGTGCCTGGAGTGCCGGGACAGAATATCAGCCCCAGCATTTT
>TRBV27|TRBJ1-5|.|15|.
CASSPRAVGNQPQHF
TGTGCCAGCAGTCCCAGGGCCGTGGGCAATCAGCCCCAGCATTTT
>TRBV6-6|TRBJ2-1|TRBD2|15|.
CASSPDSGAYNEQFF
TGTGCCAGCAGTCCAGATAGCGGGGCCTACAATGAGCAGTTCTTC
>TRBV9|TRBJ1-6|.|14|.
CASSPSLGVTPLHF
TGTGCCAGCAGCCCCTCCCTGGGGGTGACACCCCTCCACTTT
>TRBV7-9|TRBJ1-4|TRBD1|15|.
CASSLKQGYNEKLFF
TGTGCCAGCAGCTTAAAACAGGGGTATAATGAAAAACTGTTTTTT
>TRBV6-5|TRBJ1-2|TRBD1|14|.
CASSEGGGGYGYTF
TGTGCCAGCAGCGAGGGAGGGGGCGGCTATGGCTACACCTTC
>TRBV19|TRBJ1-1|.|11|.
CASREGPKPLF
TGTGCCAGTAGGGAGGGTCCCAAGCCCCTCTTT
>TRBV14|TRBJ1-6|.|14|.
CASSQTGQRSPLHF
TGTGCCAGCAGCCAAACTGGACAGCGCTCACCCCTCCACTTT
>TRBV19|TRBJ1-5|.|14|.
CASSPPPRTQPQHF
TGTGCCAGTAGTCCCCCGCCTAGAACTCAGCCCCAGCATTTT
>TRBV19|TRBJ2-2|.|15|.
CASMGGKGDTGELFF
TGTGCCAGTATGGGAGGGAAGGGGGACACCGGGGAGCTGTTTTTT
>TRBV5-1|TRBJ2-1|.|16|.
CASSPGWAPGGNEQFF
TGCGCCAGCAGCCCCGGATGGGCCCCAGGTGGCAATGAGCAGTTCTTC
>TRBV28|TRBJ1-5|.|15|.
CASSIGGGGNQPQHF
TGTGCCAGCAGTATCGGGGGCGGAGGCAATCAGCCCCAGCATTTT
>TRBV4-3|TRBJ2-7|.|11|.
CASSHGYEQYF
TGCGCCAGCAGCCATGGGTACGAGCAGTACTTC
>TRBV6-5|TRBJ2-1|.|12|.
CASRPRGSEQFF
TGTGCCAGCAGACCTAGGGGAAGTGAGCAGTTCTTC
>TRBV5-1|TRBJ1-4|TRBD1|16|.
CASSRGTVETNEKLFF
TGCGCCAGCAGCCGAGGGACAGTTGAAACTAATGAAAAACTGTTTTTT
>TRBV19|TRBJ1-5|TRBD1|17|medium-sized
CASSIAGTDLDNQPQHF
TGTGCCAGTAGTATAGCAGGGACAGATTTGGACAATCAGCCCCAGCATTTT
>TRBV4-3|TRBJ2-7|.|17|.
CASSQDWGGPSSYEQYF
TGCGCCAGCAGCCAAGATTGGGGGGGCCCCAGCTCCTACGAGCAGTACTTC
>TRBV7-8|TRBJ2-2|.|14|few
CASSLTFAAGELFF
TGTGCCAGCAGCTTAACCTTTGCAGCCGGGGAGCTGTTTTTT
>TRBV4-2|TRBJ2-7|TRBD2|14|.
CASRGAGDSYEQYF
TGTGCCAGCAGAGGAGCGGGGGACTCCTACGAGCAGTACTTC
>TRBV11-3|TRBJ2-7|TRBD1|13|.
CASSPWQGAEQYF
TGTGCCAGCAGCCCGTGGCAGGGGGCTGAGCAGTACTTC
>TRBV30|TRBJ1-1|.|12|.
CAWGRQSLEAFF
TGTGCCTGGGGCCGACAGTCCTTGGAAGCTTTCTTT
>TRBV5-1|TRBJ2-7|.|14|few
CASRVRTATYEQYF
TGCGCCAGCAGGGTCAGGACAGCGACCTACGAGCAGTACTTC
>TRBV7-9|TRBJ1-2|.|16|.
CASSLGSAGTDYGYTF
TGTGCCAGCAGCTTAGGTAGCGCAGGGACTGACTATGGCTACACCTTC
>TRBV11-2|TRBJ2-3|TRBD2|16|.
CASSKTGLAGVYTQYF
TGTGCCAGCAGCAAAACAGGACTAGCGGGGGTATATACGCAGTATTTT
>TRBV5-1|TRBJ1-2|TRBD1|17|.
CASSLDWGLAGGYGYTF
TGCGCCAGCAGCTTGGATTGGGGTCTGGCAGGGGGCTATGGCTACACCTTC
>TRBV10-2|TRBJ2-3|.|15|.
CASSLVAPFTDTQYF
TGCGCCAGCTCGTTGGTAGCGCCCTTCACGGATACGCAGTATTTT
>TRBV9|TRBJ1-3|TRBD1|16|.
CASSRGQGGTGNTIYF
TGTGCCAGCAGTCGAGGACAGGGAGGCACTGGAAACACCATATATTTT
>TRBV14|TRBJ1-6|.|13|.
CASSQAATASLHF
TGTGCCAGCAGCCAAGCGGCGACGGCGAGCCTCCACTTT
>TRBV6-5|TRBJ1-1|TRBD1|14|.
CASSWDSPNTEAFF
TGTGCCAGCAGTTGGGACAGCCCGAACACTGAAGCTTTCTTT
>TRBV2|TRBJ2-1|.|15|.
CASREVRSVSNEQFF
TGTGCCAGCAGGGAGGTCAGGTCCGTTTCGAATGAGCAGTTCTTC
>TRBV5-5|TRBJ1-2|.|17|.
CASSLAGTITFNYGYTF
TGTGCCAGCAGCTTGGCCGGGACAATAACCTTTAACTATGGCTACACCTTC
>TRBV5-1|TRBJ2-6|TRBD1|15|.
CASSVPRQGVNVLTF
TGCGCCAGCAGCGTACCCCGACAGGGGGTCAACGTCCTGACTTTC
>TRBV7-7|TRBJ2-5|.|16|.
CASSLGSLGIRETQYF
TGTGCTAGCAGCTTAGGATCTCTGGGCATAAGGGAGACCCAGTACTTC
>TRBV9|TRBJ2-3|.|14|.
CASSVALSTDTQYF
TGTGCCAGCAGCGTAGCCCTTAGCACAGATACGCAGTATTTT
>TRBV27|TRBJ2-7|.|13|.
CASQSFLSDEQYF
TGTGCCAGCCAATCTTTTTTGTCCGACGAGCAGTACTTC
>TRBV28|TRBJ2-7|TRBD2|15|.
CASSPRLAGTYEQYF
TGTGCCAGCAGTCCACGACTAGCGGGGACCTACGAGCAGTACTTC
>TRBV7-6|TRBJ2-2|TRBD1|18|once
CASSYGTGGYLRAGELFF
TGTGCCAGCAGCTACGGGACAGGGGGATATTTGAGGGCCGGGGAGCTGTTTTTT
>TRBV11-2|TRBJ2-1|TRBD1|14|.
CASSLGTGFNEQFF
TGTGCCAGCAGCTTGGGGACAGGGTTCAATGAGCAGTTCTTC
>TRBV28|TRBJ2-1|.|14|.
CASSLPGQVHEQFF
TGTGCCAGCAGTTTACCCGGGCAGGTCCATGAGCAGTTCTTC
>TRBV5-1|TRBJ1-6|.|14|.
CASSWRERNSPLHF
TGTGCCAGCAGCTGGCGGGAACGCAATTCACCCCTCCACTTT
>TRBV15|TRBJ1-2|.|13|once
CATSREVQRGYTF
TGTGCCACCAGCAGAGAGGTCCAGAGGGGCTACACCTTC
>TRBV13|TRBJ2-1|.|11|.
CASSPYNEQFF
TGTGCCAGCAGCCCGTACAATGAGCAGTTCTTC
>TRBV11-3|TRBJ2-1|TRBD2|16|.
CASSSTGTSGGSEQFF
TGTGCCAGCAGCTCAACCGGGACTAGCGGGGGGAGTGAGCAGTTCTTC
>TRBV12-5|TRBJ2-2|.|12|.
CASGFEEGELFF
TGTGCTAGTGGTTTCGAGGAGGGGGAGCTGTTTTTT
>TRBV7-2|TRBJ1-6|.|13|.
CASSRGGNSPLHF
TGTGCCAGCAGCCGAGGGGGGAATTCACCCCTCCACTTT
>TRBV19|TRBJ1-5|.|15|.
CASNAPRERNQPQHF
TGTGCCAGTAACGCCCCCAGGGAGCGCAATCAGCCCCAGCATTTT
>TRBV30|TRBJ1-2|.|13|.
CAWSWAGRDGYTF
TGTGCCTGGAGTTGGGCAGGGAGAGATGGCTACACCTTC
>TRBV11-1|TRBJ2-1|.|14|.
CASSLQGWSNEQFF
TGTGCCAGCAGCTTACAGGGGTGGTCCAATGAGCAGTTCTTC
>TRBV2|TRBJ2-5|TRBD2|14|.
CANKDGLASETQYF
TGTGCCAATAAAGACGGACTAGCGTCCGAGACCCAGTACTTC
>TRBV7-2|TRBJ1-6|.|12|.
CASSSSISPLHF
TGTGCCAGCAGCTCCTCCATTTCACCCCTCCACTTT